Below, 22 T cell receptor beta chains from the same sample are listed, as sequenced in a study of shared clonotypes between healthy human individuals. Using immunoSEQ multiplex PCR, the repertoire was profiled, and TCRdb retains in-frame clones only, with some absent. This repertoire shows roughly 1,600,000 clones, just under 99% found once; its top ten account for roughly 0.35%. Sequenced material: naive CD4+ T cells sorted from blood. Subset denoted: CD45RA+ positively selected. The receptor source for this set is a man younger than 45 in good health.

Comment on this clone: At the DNA level, this CDR3 is encoded by other sequences in the same sample as well. The genes are TRBV20-1 and TRBJ2-3; D is undetermined. Trimming removed 6 bases at V and 2 bases at J, with 6 bases between. CDR3 length: 11 residues. Looked up from germline, CDR1 is DFQATT and CDR2 is SNEGSKA (reference sequence). CDR3 nucleotide sequence: TGCAGTGCCCGGATCACAGATACGCAGTATTTT. Translating it yields CSARITDTQYF.

In regard to this clone: The sample carries other DNA sequences with the same CDR3. The chain carries TRBV5-1 and TRBJ1-1; D not certain. Germline-derived CDR1 and CDR2 are SGHRS and YFSETQ. Between the trimmed V and J ends, which lost 0 bases and 0 bases, there was a span of 9 bases. CDR3 length: 15 residues. The CDR3 protein is CASSLAGGMNTEAFF. For the CDR3, the DNA is TGCGCCAGCAGCTTGGCCGGCGGAATGAACACTGAAGCTTTCTTT.

The rearrangement links TRBV7-9 to TRBJ2-7, with D possibly matching TRBD1 (5 bases). Trimming stripped 5 bases from V and 7 bases from J, with 12 bases between. Germline CDR1 and CDR2: SEHNR and FQNEAQ (reference sequence). This CDR3 is 12 amino acids long. The CDR3 protein is CASSKDSFEQYF. DNA of the CDR3: TGTGCCAGCAGCAAAGACAGTTTTGAGCAGTACTTC.

This chain links TRBV5-1 with TRBJ2-5; the D gene is possibly TRBD1 (6 bases). CDR1 is SGHRS and CDR2 is YFSETQ in the germline V gene. The CDR3 spans 15 residues. Trimming stripped 4 bases from V and 4 bases from J, with 17 bases between. The CDR3 sequence is CASSRARGQGETQYF. CDR3 nucleotides: TGCGCCAGCAGCCGAGCCAGGGGTCAAGGAGAGACCCAGTACTTC.

The chain employs TRBV7-6 and TRBJ2-7; TRBD1 agrees at 9 bases. Trimming removed 3 bases from V and 2 bases from J; junction bases left unmatched: 11. This CDR3 region has 17 residues. Germline lookup yields CDR1 SGHVS and CDR2 FNYEAQ. The CDR3: CASSLGSGQGTTYEQYF. CDR3 DNA sequence: TGTGCCAGCAGCTTGGGGTCTGGACAGGGGACGACCTACGAGCAGTACTTC.

The V gene is TRBV30, the J gene TRBJ2-1; a possible D gene is TRBD1 (6 bases). The CDR3 spans 11 residues. CDR1 GTSNPN and CDR2 SVGIG come from the germline V gene (reference sequence). V dropped 0 bases and J dropped 14 bases, with 11 bases sitting between them. The CDR3 reads CAWSVRQVEFF. The CDR3 DNA sequence: TGTGCCTGGAGTGTAAGACAGGTTGAGTTCTTC.

The V and J genes are TRBV11-3 and TRBJ1-2; D remains ambiguous. In germline, CDR1 is SGHNT, CDR2 YENEEA. V lost 3 bases, J lost 1 base, and 9 bases lay in between. The CDR3 consists of 14 residues. CDR3 nucleotides: TGTGCCAGCAGCTTGGCGCAGCTTAACTATGGCTACACCTTC. Translating it yields CASSLAQLNYGYTF.

The chain is built from TRBV2 and TRBJ2-4; 7 bases line up with TRBD1. CDR3 length equals 13 residues. CDR1 is SNHLY, CDR2 FYNNEI, per germline. V trimming: 6 bases; J trimming: 8 bases; junction bases outside the gene matches: 7. CDR3 nucleotides: TGTGCCAGCAGAGTGGACAGGACGGACATTCAGTACTTC. Amino acids: CASRVDRTDIQYF.

The rearrangement links TRBV5-4 to TRBJ1-2; 10 bases match TRBD1. CDR1 is SGHNT and CDR2 is YYREEE in the germline V gene (reference sequence). The CDR3 contains 16 residues. V gave up 0 bases and J gave up 8 bases; unmatched junction bases: 10. In nucleotides, the CDR3 is TGTGCCAGCAGCTTGGTATTCGGACAGGGGGAACTGGGCTACACCTTC. This codes for CASSLVFGQGELGYTF.

This chain uses TRBV18 with TRBJ2-1; tentatively, D is TRBD1 (5 bases). The CDR3 extends over 15 amino acids. V was trimmed by 6 bases and J by 7 bases, leaving 19 bases between them. Germline V gene sequence: CDR1 KGHSH, CDR2 LQKENI. The CDR3 spells CASSPLSDRANEQFF. The DNA for the CDR3 is TGTGCCAGCTCCCCCCTATCCGACAGAGCAAATGAGCAGTTCTTC.

The chain couples TRBV29-1 to TRBJ1-1; 11 bases fit TRBD1. J gave up 4 bases and V 7 bases, and 8 bases lay outside the gene matches. The CDR3 length is 14 residues. Germline CDR1 and CDR2: SQVTM and ANQGSEA. The DNA for the CDR3 is TGCAGCGGAGGGACAGGGGGAGGGGGCACTGAAGCTTTCTTT. Residues: CSGGTGGGGTEAFF.

The genes are TRBV28 and TRBJ1-2; D call uncertain. The germline CDR1 and CDR2 sequences are MDHEN and SYDVKM. The ends were cut back, 6 bases at V and 4 bases at J, with 9 bases in the middle. The length of the CDR3 is 12 residues. The CDR3 DNA reads as TGTGCCAGCAGCCTACAGACCTATGGCTACACCTTC. Amino acid sequence: CASSLQTYGYTF.

The chain combines TRBV28 with TRBJ2-1, with 14 bases that match TRBD2. CDR1 MDHEN and CDR2 SYDVKM come from the germline V gene. The junction had 14 bases not matched to a gene; V was cut back by 6 bases and J by 1 base. CDR3 length: 20 amino acids. This CDR3 reads CASRSPAGTSGRESYNEQFF. Here the CDR3 DNA reads TGTGCCAGCAGATCTCCGGCCGGGACTAGCGGGAGAGAATCCTACAATGAGCAGTTCTTC.

The genes are TRBV29-1 and TRBJ1-4; D possibly corresponds to TRBD1 (5 bases). The CDR3 loop spans 13 amino acids. Germline lookup yields CDR1 SQVTM and CDR2 ANQGSEA. Trimming took 6 bases from V and 5 from J, leaving 13 bases between them. The CDR3 DNA reads as TGCAGCGTAGCGTTGGGACCCAATGAAAAACTGTTTTTT. This codes for CSVALGPNEKLFF. The full variable domain, rest sourced from reference TRBV29-1 and TRBJ1-4, is SAVISQKPSRDICQRGTSLTIQCQVDSQVTMMFWYRQQPGQSLTLIATANQGSEATYESGFVIDKFPISRPNLTFSTLTVSNMSPEDSSIYLCSVALGPNEKLFFGSGTQLSVL.

This chain joins TRBV27 and TRBJ2-7, with D maybe TRBD2 (5 bases). Germline V CDR1 and CDR2: MNHEY, SMNVEV (reference sequence). V gave up 5 bases and J gave up 5 bases, with 13 bases separating them. The CDR3 totals 13 residues. CDR3 sequence: CASSELGLHEQYF. In DNA form, the CDR3 reads TGTGCCAGCAGTGAGTTAGGACTTCACGAGCAGTACTTC.

In regard to this clone: This CDR3 is also generated by other DNA sequences in the sample. The chain carries TRBV5-1 and TRBJ2-2; D is undetermined. The V end was cut by 0 bases, the J end by 7 bases, with 4 bases between. The CDR3 has 12 residues. Germline values: CDR1 SGHRS, CDR2 YFSETQ. Here the CDR3 DNA reads TGCGCCAGCAGCTTGGGGAGCGGGGAGCTGTTTTTT. Translating it yields CASSLGSGELFF.

This sequence joins TRBV14 and TRBJ2-6, with D perhaps TRBD1 (6 bases). The germline gives CDR1 SGHDN, CDR2 FVKESK. V lost 1 base, J lost 2 bases, and 12 bases lay in between. The CDR3 consists of 17 residues. CDR3 DNA sequence: TGTGCCAGCAGCCAAGGGCAGGGGAGAGCTGGGGCCAACGTCCTGACTTTC. It is translated as CASSQGQGRAGANVLTF. The variable domain in full, with the rest retrieved from reference TRBV14 and TRBJ2-6, is EAGVTQFPSHSVIEKGQTVTLRCDPISGHDNLYWYRRVMGKEIKFLLHFVKESKQDESGMPNNRFLAERTGGTYSTLKVQPAELEDSGVYFCASSQGQGRAGANVLTFGAGSRLTVL.

In the case of this clone: Other DNA variants within this sample encode the same CDR3. V usage is TRBV5-1 and J usage is TRBJ2-2; D gene unclear. V was pared by 0 bases and J by 4 bases, with 7 bases between. The CDR3 has 14 amino acids. CDR1 and CDR2 (germline): SGHRS, YFSETQ. CDR3 protein: CASSLEGFTGELFF. CDR3 DNA sequence: TGCGCCAGCAGCTTGGAAGGGTTCACCGGGGAGCTGTTTTTT. The complete variable domain, with remaining parts taken from reference TRBV5-1 and TRBJ2-2, reads KAGVTQTPRYLIKTRGQQVTLSCSPISGHRSVSWYQQTPGQGLQFLFEYFSETQRNKGNFPGRFSGRQFSNSRSEMNVSTLELGDSALYLCASSLEGFTGELFFGEGSRLTVL.

The V and J genes are TRBV9 and TRBJ1-2; D remains ambiguous. Trimming cost V 1 base and J 0 bases, with 10 bases left between them. Germline CDR1 SGDLS, CDR2 YYNGEE. There are 15 residues in the CDR3. The CDR3 sequence is CASSVFDRSNYGYTF. The DNA for the CDR3 is TGTGCCAGCAGCGTATTTGACCGATCTAACTATGGCTACACCTTC.

This chain connects TRBV5-6 to TRBJ1-1; the D gene is possibly TRBD1 (5 bases). Germline values: CDR1 SGHDT, CDR2 YYEEEE. Trimming took 4 bases from V and 3 from J, leaving 13 bases between them. The CDR3 covers 14 residues. CDR3: CASSPPGGYTEAFF. CDR3 DNA sequence: TGTGCCAGCAGCCCGCCTGGGGGGTACACTGAAGCTTTCTTT.

A remark on this clone: Other DNA sequences from this sample encode an identical CDR3 as well. This sequence joins TRBV28 and TRBJ1-2; D possibly corresponds to TRBD1 (5 bases). The CDR3 is made up of 14 amino acids. Trimming left V 2 bases short and J 3 bases short, with 10 bases between. Germline assignment: CDR1 MDHEN and CDR2 SYDVKM. The CDR3 nucleotides read TGTGCCAGCAGTTTAGGGGGACGGGACTATGGCTACACCTTC. Translating gives CASSLGGRDYGYTF.

On this clone itself: At one end, the junction sequence differs from germline, possibly due to a read error. The genes are TRBV5-3 and TRBJ1-2; 7 nucleotides line up with TRBD1. TRBV5-3 is an open reading frame whose function is uncertain. CDR3 length equals 14 residues. As DNA, the CDR3 is TGTGCCAGCAGCTTGTTCGACAGGGAATATGGCTACACCTTC. Translated: CASSLFDREYGYTF.